This T cell receptor (beta chain) was observed in a study of graft-versus-host responses after intestinal transplantation. The germline gives CDR1 MDHEN, CDR2 SYDVKM. Trimming shortened V by 3 bases and J by 0 bases, and 9 bases separated the two germline ends. This CDR3 has 15 residues. Only one count was recorded for this clone. Its specificity is unknown. The data were produced by immunoSEQ multiplex PCR, yet TCRdb's version contains in-frame clones alone and is incomplete. Of around 120,000 clones in the sample, approximately 95% were seen once. Findings and limits, study-wide: GvH clones occurred in recipient marrow; some first appeared in ileum or blood.

The sequencing here drew on unstimulated CD8+ T cells sorted from spleen or lymph node cells, taken before intestinal transplant. The chain carries TRBV28 and TRBJ2-1; no reliable D call. This receptor was obtained from a human donor who received an intestinal transplant. CDR3 protein: CASSFDLSSYNEQFF. CDR3 nucleotide sequence: TGTGCCAGCAGTTTCGACCTGAGCTCCTACAATGAGCAGTTCTTC.